This T cell receptor beta chain was found in a study of T-cell reconstitution after alpha-beta-depleted transplantation in children. Unique molecular identifiers featured in how the TCRbeta library was prepared. TCRdb independently ran MiXCR on the PCR reads; one entry per CDR3 protein. This table holds a few hundred thousand distinct CDR3 sequences, 25% to 30% found once. J gave up 3 bases and V 2 bases, and 5 bases lay outside the gene matches. CDR3 length equals 16 residues. The specimen was PBMCs, collected before TCRalphabeta/CD19-depleted stem cell transplant. V is TRBV12-3 or TRBV12-4 and J is TRBJ2-1; TRBD2 matches at 9 bases. The TCR was taken from a boy under two years old with Wiskott-Aldrich syndrome, due to receive a stem cell transplant. This chain's CDR3 is CASSLKVLAGYNEQFF. The DNA of the CDR3 is TGTGCCAGCAGTTTAAAGGTACTAGCGGGCTACAATGAGCAGTTCTTC.